This TCR beta chain was profiled in a study of blood T cell repertoires in COVID-19. Study-wide context: In each case, the material was cDNA or gDNA derived from T cells, B-cell-depleted T cells, or PBMCs.

CDR1 LGHNT and CDR2 FRNRAP come from the germline V gene. This CDR3 contains 13 residues. The trim removed 6 bases at V and 6 bases at J, leaving 5 bases unmatched. Methods used by the authors: The authors estimated nucleated cell counts from reference gene primer amplification. Libraries were prepared by immunoSEQ multiplex PCR; TCRdb keeps only in-frame clonotypes and omits some of them. Clone size and the V and J calls come from that table; the DNA yielded D and trimming. Found here are 250,000 to 350,000 clones, roughly 86% of them singletons; the top ten hold around 11%. Enrollment of patients from Seattle took place during active infection, with longitudinal follow-up.

This sequence originates from a woman in her twenties or thirties with COVID-19, enrolled during active disease. Sequencing was done on a sample of peripheral blood. The genes are TRBV12-5 and TRBJ1-5; the match to TRBD1 covers 7 bases. The CDR3 loop is CASGQGDGQPQHF. CDR3 bases: TGTGCTAGTGGCCAGGGGGACGGTCAGCCCCAGCATTTT.